This T cell receptor beta chain was observed in a study of cytomegalovirus exposure and HLA in healthy donors. Findings of the study overall: Reports described diagnosis of cytomegalovirus status by the classifier as highly specific and sensitive. TCR beta sequences reportedly predicted most subjects' HLA-A and HLA-B alleles accurately.

A note on this clone: What it binds is unknown.

The PCR employed 60 Vbeta primers together with 13 Jbeta primers. How the authors handled the data: In a later analysis, of approximately 81 million unique beta chains, roughly 9.9 million appeared in at least two donors. Clones were sequenced by immunoSEQ multiplex PCR, and TCRdb holds only the in-frame ones, with some missing. The D gene and trimming were derived from the DNA, and the V and J assignments and clone size from that table. In the table there are around 150,000 clones, about 80% of which are singletons. The V and J ends lost 6 bases and 5 bases, in that order; junction bases with no gene match: 7. Looked up from germline, CDR1 is SGDLS and CDR2 is YYNGEE. CDR3 length: 14 residues.

This clonotype was obtained from a man in his thirties or forties in good health and CMV-seronegative. Sequencing was done on a sample of PBMCs. The chain is built from TRBV9 and TRBJ2-3; 9 nucleotides align to TRBD2. The CDR3 DNA is TGTGCCAGCACCACAGGCGGGAGGGAAGATACGCAGTATTTT. Encoded protein: CASTTGGREDTQYF.